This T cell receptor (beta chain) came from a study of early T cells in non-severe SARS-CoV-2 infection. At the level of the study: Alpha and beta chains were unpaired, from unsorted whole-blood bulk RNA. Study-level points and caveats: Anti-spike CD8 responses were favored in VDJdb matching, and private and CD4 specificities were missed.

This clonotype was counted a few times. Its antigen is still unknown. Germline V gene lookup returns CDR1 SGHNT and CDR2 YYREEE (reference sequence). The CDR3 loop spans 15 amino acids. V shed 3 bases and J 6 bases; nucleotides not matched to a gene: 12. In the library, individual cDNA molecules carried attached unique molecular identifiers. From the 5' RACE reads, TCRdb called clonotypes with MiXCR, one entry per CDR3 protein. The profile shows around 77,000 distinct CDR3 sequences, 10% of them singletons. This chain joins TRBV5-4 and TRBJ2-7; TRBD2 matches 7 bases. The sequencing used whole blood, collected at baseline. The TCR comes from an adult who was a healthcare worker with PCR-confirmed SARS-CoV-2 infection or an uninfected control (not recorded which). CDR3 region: CASSSRLAGHTEQYF. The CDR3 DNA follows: TGTGCCAGCAGCTCCCGGTTAGCGGGCCATACCGAGCAGTACTTC.